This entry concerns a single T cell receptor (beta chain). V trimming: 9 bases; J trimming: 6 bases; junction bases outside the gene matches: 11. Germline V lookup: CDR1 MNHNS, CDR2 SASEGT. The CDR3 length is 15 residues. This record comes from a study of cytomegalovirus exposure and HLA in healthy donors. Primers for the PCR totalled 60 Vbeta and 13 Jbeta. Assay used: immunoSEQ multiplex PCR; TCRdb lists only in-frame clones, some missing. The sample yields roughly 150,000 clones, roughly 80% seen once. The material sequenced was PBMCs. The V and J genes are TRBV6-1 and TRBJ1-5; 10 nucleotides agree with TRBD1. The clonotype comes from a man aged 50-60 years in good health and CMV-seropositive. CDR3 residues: CASFRRGQGGQPQHF. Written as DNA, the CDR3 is TGTGCCAGTTTCCGGAGAGGACAGGGGGGTCAGCCCCAGCATTTT.